The clone carrying this TCR beta chain was seen just once. This sample was included in a study of blood T cell repertoires in COVID-19. TCRdb's table, derived via immunoSEQ multiplex PCR, lists solely in-frame clones and lacks some. Counted here are fewer than 80,000 clones, around 86% occurring once; the ten biggest clones make up roughly 0.94%. Germline values: CDR1 LNHNV, CDR2 YYDKDF (reference sequence). V lost 3 bases and J lost 7; bases outside the gene matches: 4. The CDR3 totals 14 residues. The sample consisted of peripheral blood. This sequence joins TRBV15 and TRBJ1-2; 11 bases are shared with TRBD1. This receptor was obtained from a man in his sixties or seventies with acute or convalescent COVID-19. CDR3 sequence (DNA): TGTGCCACCAGCAGGGAGGACAGGGGGCTTGGCTACACCTTC. As protein: CATSREDRGLGYTF. Supplemented by reference TRBV15 and TRBJ1-2, the full variable domain reads DAMVIQNPRYQVTQFGKPVTLSCSQTLNHNVMYWYQQKSSQAPKLLFHYYDKDFNNEADTPDNFQSRRPNTSFCFLDIRSPGLGDTAMYLCATSREDRGLGYTFGSGTRLTVV.